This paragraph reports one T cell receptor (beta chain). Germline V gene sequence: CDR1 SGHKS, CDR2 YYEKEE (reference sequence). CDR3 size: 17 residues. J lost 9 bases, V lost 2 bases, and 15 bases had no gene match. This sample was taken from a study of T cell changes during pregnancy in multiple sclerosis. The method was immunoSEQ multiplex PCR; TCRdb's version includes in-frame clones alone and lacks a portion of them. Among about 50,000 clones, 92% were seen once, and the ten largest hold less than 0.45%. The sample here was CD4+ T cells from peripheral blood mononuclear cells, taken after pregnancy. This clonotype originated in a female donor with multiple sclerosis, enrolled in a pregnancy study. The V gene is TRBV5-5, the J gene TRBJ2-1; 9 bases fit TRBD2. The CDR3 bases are TGTGCCAGCAGCTTTTCCCCCGGCGGGAGGGCCCAGGGTGAGCAGTTCTTC. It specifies CASSFSPGGRAQGEQFF. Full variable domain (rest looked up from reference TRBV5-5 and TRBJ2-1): DAGVTQSPTHLIKTRGQQVTLRCSPISGHKSVSWYQQVLGQGPQFIFQYYEKEERGRGNFPDRFSARQFPNYSSELNVNALLLGDSALYLCASSFSPGGRAQGEQFFGPGTRLTVL.